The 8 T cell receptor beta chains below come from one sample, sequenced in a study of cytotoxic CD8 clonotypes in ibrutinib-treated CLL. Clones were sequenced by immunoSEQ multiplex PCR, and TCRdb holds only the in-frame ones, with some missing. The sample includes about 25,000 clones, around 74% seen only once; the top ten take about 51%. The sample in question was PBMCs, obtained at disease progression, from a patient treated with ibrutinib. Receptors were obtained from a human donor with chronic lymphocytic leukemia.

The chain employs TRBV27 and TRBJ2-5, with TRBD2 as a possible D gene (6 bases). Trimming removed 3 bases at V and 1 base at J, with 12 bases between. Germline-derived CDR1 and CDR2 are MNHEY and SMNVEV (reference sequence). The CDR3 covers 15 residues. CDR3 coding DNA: TGTGCCAGCAGTTTGGGGCGGGGACTCCAAGAGACCCAGTACTTC. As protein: CASSLGRGLQETQYF.

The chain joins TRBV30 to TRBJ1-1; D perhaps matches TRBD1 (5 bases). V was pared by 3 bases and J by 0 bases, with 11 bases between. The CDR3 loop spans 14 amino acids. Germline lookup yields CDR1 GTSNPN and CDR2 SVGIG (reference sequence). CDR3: CAWRAVGVNTEAFF. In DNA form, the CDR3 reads TGTGCCTGGAGAGCAGTGGGGGTGAACACTGAAGCTTTCTTT.

The CDR3 reads CASSVEQGSGYTF. CDR3 bases: TGTGCCAGCAGTGTCGAACAGGGTTCGGGCTACACCTTC. The chain carries TRBV6-4 and TRBJ1-2, with D perhaps matching TRBD1 (6 bases). The CDR3 is 13 amino acids. CDR1 MRHNA and CDR2 SNTAGT come from the germline V gene. The germline V and J ends were trimmed by 4 bases and 8 bases, with 14 bases remaining between them.

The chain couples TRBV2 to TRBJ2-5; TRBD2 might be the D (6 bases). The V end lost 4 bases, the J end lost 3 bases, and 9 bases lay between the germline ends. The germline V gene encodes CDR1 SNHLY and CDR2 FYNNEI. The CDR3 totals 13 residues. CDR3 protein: CASSGGGEETQYF. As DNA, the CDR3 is TGTGCCAGCAGTGGTGGAGGGGAAGAGACCCAGTACTTC.

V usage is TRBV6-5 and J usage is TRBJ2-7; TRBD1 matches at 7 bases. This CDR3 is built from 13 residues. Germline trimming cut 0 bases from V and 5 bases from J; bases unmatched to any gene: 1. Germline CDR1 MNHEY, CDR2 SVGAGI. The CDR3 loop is CASSYSTGNEQYF. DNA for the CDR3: TGTGCCAGCAGTTACTCGACAGGGAACGAGCAGTACTTC.

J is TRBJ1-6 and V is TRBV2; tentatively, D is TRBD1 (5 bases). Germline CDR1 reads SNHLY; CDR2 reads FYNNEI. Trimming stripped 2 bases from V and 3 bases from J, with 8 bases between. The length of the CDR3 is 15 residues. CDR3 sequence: CASSELDSYNSPLHF. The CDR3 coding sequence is TGTGCCAGCAGTGAACTCGACAGCTATAATTCACCCCTCCACTTT.

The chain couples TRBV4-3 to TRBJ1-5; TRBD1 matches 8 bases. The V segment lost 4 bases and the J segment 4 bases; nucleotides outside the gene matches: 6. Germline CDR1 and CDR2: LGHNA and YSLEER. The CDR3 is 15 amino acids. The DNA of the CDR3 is TGCGCCAGCAGCCTTAAACAGGGGGAGAATCAGCCCCAGCATTTT. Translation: CASSLKQGENQPQHF.

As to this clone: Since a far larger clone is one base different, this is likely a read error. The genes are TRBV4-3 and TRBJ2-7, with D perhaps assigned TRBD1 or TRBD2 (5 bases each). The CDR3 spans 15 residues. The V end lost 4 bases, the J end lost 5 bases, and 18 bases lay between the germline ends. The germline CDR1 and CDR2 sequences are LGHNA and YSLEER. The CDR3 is CASSPDTGTRNEQYF. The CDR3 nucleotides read TGCGCCAGCAGCCCCGACACCGGGACGAGAAACGAGCAGTACTTC.